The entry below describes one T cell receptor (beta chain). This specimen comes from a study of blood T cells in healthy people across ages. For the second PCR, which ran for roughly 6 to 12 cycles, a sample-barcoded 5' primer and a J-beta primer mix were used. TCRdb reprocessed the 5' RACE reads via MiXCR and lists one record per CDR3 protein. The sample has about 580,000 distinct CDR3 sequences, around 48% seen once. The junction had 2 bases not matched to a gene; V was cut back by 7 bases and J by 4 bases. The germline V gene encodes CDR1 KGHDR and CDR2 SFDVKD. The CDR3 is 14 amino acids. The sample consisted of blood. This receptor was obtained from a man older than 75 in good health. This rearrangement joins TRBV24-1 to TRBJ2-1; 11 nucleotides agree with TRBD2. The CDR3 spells CATSPSGRYNEQFF. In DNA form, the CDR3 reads TGTGCCACCAGCCCTAGCGGGAGGTACAATGAGCAGTTCTTC.